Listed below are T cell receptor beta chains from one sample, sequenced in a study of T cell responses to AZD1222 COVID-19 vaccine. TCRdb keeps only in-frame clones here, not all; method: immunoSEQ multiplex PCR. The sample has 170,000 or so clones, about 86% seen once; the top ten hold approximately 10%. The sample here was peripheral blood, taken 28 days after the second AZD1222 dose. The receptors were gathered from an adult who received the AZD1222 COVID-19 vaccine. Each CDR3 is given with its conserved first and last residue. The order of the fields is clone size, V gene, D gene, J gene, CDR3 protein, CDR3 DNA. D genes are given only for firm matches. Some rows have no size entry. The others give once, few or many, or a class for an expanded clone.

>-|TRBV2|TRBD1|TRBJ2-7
CASQGQTYEQYF
TGTGCCAGCCAGGGACAGACCTACGAGCAGTACTTC
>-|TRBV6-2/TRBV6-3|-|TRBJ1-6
CASSYISGQVHF
TGTGCCAGCAGTTACATTTCCGGACAAGTCCACTTT
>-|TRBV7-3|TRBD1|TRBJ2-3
CASSRNPTGAGDTQYF
TGTGCCAGCAGTCGTAATCCGACAGGGGCTGGAGATACGCAGTATTTT
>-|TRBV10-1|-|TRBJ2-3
CASSESTGSYSTDTQYF
TGCGCCAGCAGTGAGTCGACCGGGAGCTATAGCACAGATACGCAGTATTTT
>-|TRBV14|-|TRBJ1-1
CASGLDGNTEAFF
TGTGCCAGCGGACTAGACGGGAACACTGAAGCTTTCTTT
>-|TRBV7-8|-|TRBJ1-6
CASSLSRTYNSPLHF
TGTGCCAGCAGCCTAAGTCGAACCTATAATTCACCCCTCCACTTT
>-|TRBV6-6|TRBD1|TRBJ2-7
CASSYQTGGGEQYF
TGTGCCAGCAGTTACCAGACAGGGGGTGGCGAGCAGTACTTC
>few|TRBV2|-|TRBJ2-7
CATLGNAYEQYF
TGTGCCACCCTTGGGAATGCCTACGAGCAGTACTTC
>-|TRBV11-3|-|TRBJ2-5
CASSFPGGTQYF
TGTGCCAGCAGCTTCCCGGGTGGGACCCAGTACTTC
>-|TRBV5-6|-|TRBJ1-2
CASSPPSEDRAGYTF
TGTGCCAGCAGCCCCCCGTCGGAGGACCGCGCTGGCTACACCTTC
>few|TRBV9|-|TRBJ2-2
CASSVVTGELFF
TGTGCCAGCAGCGTAGTAACCGGGGAGCTGTTTTTT
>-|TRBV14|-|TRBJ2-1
CASSQLGGADEQFF
TGTGCCAGCAGCCAATTAGGCGGGGCCGATGAGCAGTTCTTC
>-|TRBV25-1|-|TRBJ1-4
CASSDPGGKVEKLFF
TGTGCCAGCAGTGACCCCGGGGGTAAGGTTGAAAAACTGTTTTTT
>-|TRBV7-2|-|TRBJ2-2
CASSLESGNTGELFF
TGTGCCAGCAGCTTAGAGTCCGGGAACACCGGGGAGCTGTTTTTT
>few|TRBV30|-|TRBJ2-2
CAWSVRRETGELFF
TGTGCCTGGAGTGTACGCAGGGAAACCGGGGAGCTGTTTTTT
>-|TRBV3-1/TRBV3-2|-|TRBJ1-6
CASSRAGGYSPLHF
TGTGCCAGCAGCCGAGCGGGGGGTTATTCACCCCTCCACTTT
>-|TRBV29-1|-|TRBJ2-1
CSVLPVGEQFF
TGCAGCGTGCTACCCGTCGGTGAGCAGTTCTTC
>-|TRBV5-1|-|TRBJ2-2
CASSLAGDTGELFF
TGCGCCAGCAGCTTGGCAGGGGACACCGGGGAGCTGTTTTTT
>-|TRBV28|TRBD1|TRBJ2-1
CASRWTGYQNEQFF
TGTGCCAGCAGGTGGACAGGGTACCAGAATGAGCAGTTCTTC
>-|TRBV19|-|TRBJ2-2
CASSMTGHTGELFF
TGTGCCAGTAGTATGACTGGGCACACCGGGGAGCTGTTTTTT
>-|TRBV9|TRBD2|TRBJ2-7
CASSVGTSGGFEQYF
TGTGCCAGCAGCGTAGGTACTAGCGGGGGGTTTGAGCAGTACTTC
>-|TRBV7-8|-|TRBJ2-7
CASSLVGTVEQYF
TGTGCCAGCAGCTTAGTCGGCACTGTCGAGCAGTACTTC
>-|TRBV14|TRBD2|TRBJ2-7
CASSQGLAGAGYEQYF
TGTGCCAGCAGCCAGGGACTAGCGGGGGCCGGGTACGAGCAGTACTTC
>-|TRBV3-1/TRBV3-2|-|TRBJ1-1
CASSQGGRGDTEAFF
TGTGCCAGCAGCCAAGGGGGCAGGGGAGACACTGAAGCTTTCTTT
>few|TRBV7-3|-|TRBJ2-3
CASSKASTDTQYF
TGTGCCAGCTCAAAAGCCAGCACAGATACGCAGTATTTT
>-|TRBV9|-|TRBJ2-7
CASSVAQGMYEQYF
TGTGCCAGCAGCGTAGCTCAGGGGATGTACGAGCAGTACTTC
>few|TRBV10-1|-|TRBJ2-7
CASSEGRVCEQYF
TGCGCCAGCAGTGAGGGGCGGGTCTGCGAGCAGTACTTC
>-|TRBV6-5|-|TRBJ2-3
CASSPAGSTDTQYF
TGTGCCAGCTCTCCGGCAGGTAGCACAGATACGCAGTATTTT
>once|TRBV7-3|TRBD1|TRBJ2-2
CASSPTGASGELFF
TGTGCCAGCAGCCCGACAGGGGCGTCCGGGGAGCTGTTTTTT
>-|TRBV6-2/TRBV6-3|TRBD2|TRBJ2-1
CASSSIAGNFYNEQFF
TGTGCCAGCAGTTCGATAGCGGGGAACTTTTACAATGAGCAGTTCTTC
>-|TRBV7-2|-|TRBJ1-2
CASSLAVSTYGYTF
TGTGCCAGCAGCTTAGCGGTCAGTACCTATGGCTACACCTTC
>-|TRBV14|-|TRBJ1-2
CASSQEHYVYGYTF
TGTGCCAGCAGCCAAGAACACTACGTCTATGGCTACACCTTC
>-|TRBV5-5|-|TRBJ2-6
CASSPSGAAPGVLTF
TGTGCCAGCAGCCCCTCTGGGGCTGCCCCCGGAGTCCTGACTTTC
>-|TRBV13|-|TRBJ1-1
CASSPVPPNTEAFF
TGTGCCAGCAGCCCCGTCCCCCCGAACACTGAAGCTTTCTTT
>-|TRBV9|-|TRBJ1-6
CASSVAPDSYNSPLHF
TGTGCCAGCAGCGTAGCACCGGACAGCTATAATTCACCCCTCCACTTT
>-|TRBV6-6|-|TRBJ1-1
CASSFPSDRNTEAFF
TGTGCCAGCAGTTTTCCATCCGACAGGAACACTGAAGCTTTCTTT
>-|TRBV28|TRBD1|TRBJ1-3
CASSLPGQGVFPSGNTIYF
TGTGCCAGCAGTCTACCGGGACAGGGGGTCTTCCCCTCTGGAAACACCATATATTTT
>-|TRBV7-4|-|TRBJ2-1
CASSFMRANNEQFF
TGTGCCAGCAGCTTTATGAGGGCCAACAATGAGCAGTTCTTC
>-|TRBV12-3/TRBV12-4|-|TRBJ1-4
CASSFRRGEKLFF
TGTGCCAGCAGTTTCAGGAGGGGCGAAAAACTGTTTTTT
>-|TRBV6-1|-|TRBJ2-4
CASSDDPKNIQYF
TGTGCCAGCAGTGATGATCCCAAAAACATTCAGTACTTC
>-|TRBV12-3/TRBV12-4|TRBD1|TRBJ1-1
CASSMGQPLEAFF
TGTGCCAGCAGCATGGGACAGCCCCTTGAAGCTTTCTTT
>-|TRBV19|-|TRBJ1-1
CASKAFGLTDTEAFF
TGTGCCAGTAAAGCATTTGGACTAACTGACACTGAAGCTTTCTTT
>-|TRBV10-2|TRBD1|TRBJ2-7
CASSGNTGGSSYEQYF
TGCGCCAGCAGTGGCAATACAGGGGGTAGCTCCTACGAGCAGTACTTC
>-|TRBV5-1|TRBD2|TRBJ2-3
CASSIFSGGRGDTQYF
TGCGCCAGCAGCATCTTTAGCGGGGGGCGGGGAGATACGCAGTATTTT
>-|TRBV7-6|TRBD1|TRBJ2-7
CASSNPRDRSSYEQYF
TGTGCCAGCAGCAACCCCCGGGACAGGAGCTCCTACGAGCAGTACTTC
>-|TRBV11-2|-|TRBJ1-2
CASSSTRAGQYGYTF
TGTGCCAGCAGCTCCACCCGGGCAGGGCAGTATGGCTACACCTTC
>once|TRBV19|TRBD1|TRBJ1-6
CASSIRGQGDSPLHF
TGTGCCAGTAGTATACGCGGTCAGGGGGATTCACCCCTCCACTTT
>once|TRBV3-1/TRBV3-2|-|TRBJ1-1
CASSRQSGDTEAFF
TGTGCCAGCAGCCGCCAGAGTGGGGACACTGAAGCTTTCTTT
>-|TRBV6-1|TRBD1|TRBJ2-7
CASSEIQGVIREQYF
TGTGCCAGCAGTGAAATACAGGGGGTAATCCGCGAGCAGTACTTC
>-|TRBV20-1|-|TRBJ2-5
CSARDSQTQYF
TGCAGTGCTAGAGATTCCCAGACCCAGTACTTC
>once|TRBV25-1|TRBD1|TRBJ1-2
CASSEPAGGDGYTF
TGTGCCAGCAGTGAACCAGCAGGGGGCGACGGCTACACCTTC
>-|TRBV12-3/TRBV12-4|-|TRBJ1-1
CASSLSRGTEAFF
TGTGCCAGCAGTTTGTCAAGAGGAACTGAAGCTTTCTTT
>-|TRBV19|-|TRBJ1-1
CASMWQGLGTEAFF
TGTGCCAGTATGTGGCAGGGCTTAGGCACTGAAGCTTTCTTT
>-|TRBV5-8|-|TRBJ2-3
CASSLQGSDTQYF
TGTGCCAGCAGCTTGCAGGGTTCAGATACGCAGTATTTT
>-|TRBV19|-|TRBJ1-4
CASSILGRGDEKLFF
TGTGCCAGTAGTATCCTCGGTAGGGGCGATGAAAAACTGTTTTTT
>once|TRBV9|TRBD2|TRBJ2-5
CASSVGGGLEGETQYF
TGTGCCAGCAGCGTAGGAGGGGGACTAGAAGGAGAGACCCAGTACTTC
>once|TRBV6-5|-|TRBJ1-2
CASTLGRIGYGYTF
TGTGCCAGCACCTTGGGACGCATAGGCTATGGCTACACCTTC
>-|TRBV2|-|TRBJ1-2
CASSDRPQGGYTF
TGTGCCAGCAGTGATAGGCCCCAGGGTGGCTACACCTTC
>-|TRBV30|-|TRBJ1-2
CAWVNTGFRYGYTF
TGTGCCTGGGTCAATACAGGATTCAGATATGGCTACACCTTC
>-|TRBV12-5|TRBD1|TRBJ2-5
CASGFGQGQETQYF
TGTGCTAGTGGTTTCGGACAGGGGCAAGAGACCCAGTACTTC